This paragraph reports one TCR beta chain. This sample is drawn from a study of blood T cell repertoires in COVID-19. Study-level information: Whether acute or convalescent, the COVID-19 samples came from the United States, Italy and Spain. Nucleic acid was either cDNA or gDNA, and it came from T cells, B-cell-depleted T cells, or PBMCs.

The germline gives CDR1 SNHLY, CDR2 FYNNEI. V lost 6 bases to trimming and J lost 0 bases, with 21 bases between them. The CDR3 runs 18 residues. Original methodology: Estimation of nucleated cell counts relied on the amplification of reference gene primers. Profiled with immunoSEQ multiplex PCR; TCRdb holds only in-frame clones, not every one. That table is the source of V, J and clone size, and D and trimming were worked out from the DNA. Among 250,000 to 300,000 clones listed, 70% to 90% were seen once. Material for sequencing was peripheral blood. The sequence was collected from a woman in her sixties or seventies with acute or convalescent COVID-19. This sequence joins TRBV2 and TRBJ1-5, with D maybe TRBD1 (5 bases). CDR3 sequence reads: CASSDFQDTFYSNQPQHF. DNA for the CDR3: TGTGCCAGCAGCGACTTCCAGGACACTTTCTATAGCAATCAGCCCCAGCATTTT.